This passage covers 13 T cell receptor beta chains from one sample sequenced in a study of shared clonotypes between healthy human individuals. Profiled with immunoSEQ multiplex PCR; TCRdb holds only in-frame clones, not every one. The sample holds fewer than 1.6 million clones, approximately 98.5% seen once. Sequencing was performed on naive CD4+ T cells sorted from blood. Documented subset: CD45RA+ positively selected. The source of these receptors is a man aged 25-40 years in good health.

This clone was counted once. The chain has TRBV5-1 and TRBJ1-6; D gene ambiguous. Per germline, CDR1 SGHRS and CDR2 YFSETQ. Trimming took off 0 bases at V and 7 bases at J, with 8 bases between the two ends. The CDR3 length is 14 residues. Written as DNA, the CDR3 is TGCGCCAGCAGCTTGGAAACGGGGAATTCACCCCTCCACTTT. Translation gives CASSLETGNSPLHF.

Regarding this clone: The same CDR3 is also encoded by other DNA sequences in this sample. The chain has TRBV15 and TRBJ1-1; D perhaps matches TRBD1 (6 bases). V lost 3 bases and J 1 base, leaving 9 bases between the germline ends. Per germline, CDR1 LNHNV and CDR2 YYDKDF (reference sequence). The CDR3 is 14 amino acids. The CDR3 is CATSRGGQNTEAFF. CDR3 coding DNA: TGTGCCACCAGCAGGGGGGGACAGAACACTGAAGCTTTCTTT.

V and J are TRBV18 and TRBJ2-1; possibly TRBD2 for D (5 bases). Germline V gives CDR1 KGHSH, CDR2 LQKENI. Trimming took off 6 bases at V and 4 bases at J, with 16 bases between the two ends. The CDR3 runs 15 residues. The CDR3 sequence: CASSPQSGSYNEQFF. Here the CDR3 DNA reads TGTGCCAGCTCCCCCCAGAGCGGCAGTTACAATGAGCAGTTCTTC.

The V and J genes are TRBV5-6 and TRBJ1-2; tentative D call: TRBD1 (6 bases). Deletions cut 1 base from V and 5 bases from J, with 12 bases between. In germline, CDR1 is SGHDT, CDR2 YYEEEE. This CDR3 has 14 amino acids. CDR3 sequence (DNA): TGTGCCAGCAGCTTGATGAGGGGGGATTATGGCTACACCTTC. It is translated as CASSLMRGDYGYTF.

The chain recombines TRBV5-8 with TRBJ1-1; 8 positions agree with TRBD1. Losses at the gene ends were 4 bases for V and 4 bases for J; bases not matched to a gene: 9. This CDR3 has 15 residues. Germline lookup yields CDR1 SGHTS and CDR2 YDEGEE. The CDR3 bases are TGTGCCAGCAGCCATATCGGGGACAGGAGCACTGAAGCTTTCTTT. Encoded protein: CASSHIGDRSTEAFF.

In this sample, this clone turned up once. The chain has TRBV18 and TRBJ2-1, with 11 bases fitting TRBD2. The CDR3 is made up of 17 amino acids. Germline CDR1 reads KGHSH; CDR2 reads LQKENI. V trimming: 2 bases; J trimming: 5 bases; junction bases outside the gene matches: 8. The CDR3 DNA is TGTGCCAGCTCACCAGCGTTTAGCGGGGGGGGAGACAATGAGCAGTTCTTC. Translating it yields CASSPAFSGGGDNEQFF.

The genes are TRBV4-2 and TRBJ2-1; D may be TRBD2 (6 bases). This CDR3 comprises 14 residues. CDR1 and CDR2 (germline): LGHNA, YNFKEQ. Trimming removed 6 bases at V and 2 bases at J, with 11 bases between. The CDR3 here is CASRGGNAYNEQFF. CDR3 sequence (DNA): TGTGCCAGCAGGGGCGGGAACGCCTACAATGAGCAGTTCTTC.

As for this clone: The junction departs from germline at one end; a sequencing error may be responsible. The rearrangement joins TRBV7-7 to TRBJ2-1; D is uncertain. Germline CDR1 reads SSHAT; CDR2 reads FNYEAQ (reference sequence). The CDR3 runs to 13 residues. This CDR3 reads CASSFEEYNEQFF. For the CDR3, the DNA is TGTGCTAGCAGCTTCGAGGAGTACAATGAGCAGTTCTTC.

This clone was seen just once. The CDR3 DNA reads TGTGCCAGCAGCTCCCATTTGGGCAACACTGAAGCTTTCTTT. Residues: CASSSHLGNTEAFF. The chain links TRBV28 to TRBJ1-1; D unresolved. Trimming cost V 6 bases and J 2 bases, with 13 bases left between them. Germline loops: CDR1 MDHEN, CDR2 SYDVKM. This CDR3 is 14 amino acids long.

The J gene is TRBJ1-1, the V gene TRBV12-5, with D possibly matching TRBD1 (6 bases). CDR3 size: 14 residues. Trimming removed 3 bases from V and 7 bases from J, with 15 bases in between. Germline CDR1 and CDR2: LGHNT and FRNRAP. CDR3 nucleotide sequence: TGTGCTAGTGGTTTTGGCCTGATAGGGGGTGAAGCTTTCTTT. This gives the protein CASGFGLIGGEAFF.

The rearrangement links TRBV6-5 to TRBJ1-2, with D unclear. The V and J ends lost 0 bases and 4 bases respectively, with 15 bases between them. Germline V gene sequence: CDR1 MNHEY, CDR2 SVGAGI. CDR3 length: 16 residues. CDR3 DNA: TGTGCCAGCAGTTACTCGCTGCTTGAGGCGGTCTATGGCTACACCTTC. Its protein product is CASSYSLLEAVYGYTF.

For the CDR3, the DNA is TGTGCCAGCAGCTTTTCGCCAACAGGGGGCGCAGATGGCTACACCTTC. Its translation: CASSFSPTGGADGYTF. The genes are TRBV7-2 and TRBJ1-2; 9 nucleotides match TRBD1. The germline gives CDR1 SGHTA, CDR2 FQGNSA. V gave up 3 bases and J gave up 6 bases; unmatched junction bases: 11. This CDR3 region has 16 residues.

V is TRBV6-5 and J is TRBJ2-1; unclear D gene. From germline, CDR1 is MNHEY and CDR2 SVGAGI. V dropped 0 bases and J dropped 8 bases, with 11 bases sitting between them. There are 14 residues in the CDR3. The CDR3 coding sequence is TGTGCCAGCAGTTACTCGACTCTCGTCTATGAGCAGTTCTTC. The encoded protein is CASSYSTLVYEQFF.